This is a list of T cell receptor beta chains from one sample in a study of T cells in Graves' hyperthyroidism and ophthalmopathy. TCRdb reanalysed the multiplex PCR reads using MiXCR and keeps one entry per CDR3 protein. The data show over 200,000 distinct CDR3 sequences, around 19% seen once. Sequencing input: blood. The receptors were gathered from a man aged 40-55 years with Graves' hyperthyroidism. Both conserved end residues are part of each CDR3. A D gene is named only where the DNA matches it firmly. Some rows mark clone size as missing; the rest say once, few, many or name a class of expanded clone.

clone size,D gene,J gene,V gene,CDR3 protein,CDR3 DNA
many,TRBD2,TRBJ2-1,TRBV29-1,CSVRSTSGGDYNEQFF,TGCAGCGTCAGATCGACTAGCGGGGGGGATTACAATGAGCAGTTCTTC
many,.,TRBJ1-1,TRBV10-3,CAISVAEGSGEAFF,TGTGCCATCAGTGTGGCTGAGGGGTCGGGTGAAGCTTTCTTT
many,TRBD2,TRBJ2-1,TRBV5-8,CASLSGGATHNEQFF,TGTGCCAGCCTTAGCGGGGGGGCCACCCACAATGAGCAGTTCTTC
many,TRBD1,TRBJ2-1,TRBV19,CASNNRGQGADNEQFF,TGTGCCAGTAACAACCGCGGACAGGGGGCAGACAATGAGCAGTTCTTC
many,.,TRBJ2-2,TRBV20-1,CSATRNTGELFF,TGCAGTGCTACGAGGAACACCGGGGAGCTGTTTTTT
.,.,TRBJ2-5,TRBV9,CASSGTQGGEETQYF,TGTGCCAGCAGCGGAACACAAGGGGGTGAAGAGACCCAGTACTTC
.,.,TRBJ2-3,TRBV5-8,CASSSSGALMADTQYF,TGTGCCAGCAGCTCTTCAGGGGCTCTGATGGCAGATACGCAGTATTTT
few,.,TRBJ1-2,TRBV20-1,CSARDHRVTSYGYTF,TGCAGTGCTAGAGATCATCGAGTGACCAGCTATGGCTACACCTTC
.,TRBD2,TRBJ2-5,TRBV3-1,CASSPGTSGVHAQYF,TGTGCCAGCAGTCCGGGGACTAGCGGGGTTCATGCCCAGTACTTC
many,TRBD1,TRBJ2-7,TRBV7-2,CASSLWDRASYEQYF,TGTGCCAGCAGCCTGTGGGACAGGGCGTCCTACGAGCAGTACTTC
many,.,TRBJ2-5,TRBV19,CASSIGGLQETQYF,TGTGCCAGTAGTATAGGCGGCCTCCAGGAGACCCAGTACTTC
many,.,TRBJ1-2,TRBV20-1,CSARDGPNYGYTF,TGCAGTGCTAGAGATGGCCCTAACTATGGCTACACCTTC
.,.,TRBJ1-1,TRBV10-3,CAISESRTTNTEAFF,TGTGCCATCAGTGAGTCGCGGACAACTAACACTGAAGCTTTCTTT
many,TRBD2,TRBJ2-7,TRBV28,CASSPGGRGYEQYF,TGTGCCAGCAGCCCGGGGGGGAGAGGCTACGAGCAGTACTTC
.,TRBD2,TRBJ2-1,TRBV24-1,CASSLAGGPNNEQFF,TGTGCCAGTAGTCTAGCGGGGGGCCCCAACAATGAGCAGTTCTTC
few,TRBD1,TRBJ2-3,TRBV5-1,CASGTGSTDTQYF,TGCGCCAGCGGGACAGGGAGCACAGATACGCAGTATTTT
few,TRBD1,TRBJ2-1,TRBV9,CASSVRVGTGGNEQFF,TGTGCCAGCAGCGTTAGGGTGGGGACAGGGGGCAATGAGCAGTTCTTC
many,.,TRBJ1-5,TRBV30,CAWSGAVQPQHF,TGTGCCTGGAGTGGGGCAGTTCAGCCCCAGCATTTT
many,.,TRBJ1-5,TRBV7-3,CASSLGVREGQPQHF,TGTGCCAGCAGCTTAGGTGTCAGGGAGGGTCAGCCCCAGCATTTT
many,.,TRBJ2-5,TRBV10-3,CAISESGKETQYF,TGTGCCATCAGTGAGTCTGGGAAAGAGACCCAGTACTTC
few,.,TRBJ2-1,TRBV4-2,CASSQVRGDYNEQFF,TGTGCCAGCAGCCAAGTCAGGGGGGATTACAATGAGCAGTTCTTC
.,.,TRBJ1-5,TRBV6-1,CASSERFRGRNQPQHF,TGTGCCAGCAGTGAAAGATTCAGGGGACGCAACCAGCCCCAGCATTTT
.,.,TRBJ2-3,TRBV6-1,CASNKITYTDTQYF,TGTGCCAGCAACAAAATCACTTACACAGATACGCAGTATTTT
many,.,TRBJ1-6,TRBV3-1,CASSQASQVYNSPLHF,TGTGCCAGCAGCCAAGCATCGCAGGTCTATAATTCACCCCTCCACTTT
few,TRBD1,TRBJ2-2,TRBV2,CASSERGPGVGELFF,TGTGCCAGCAGTGAAAGGGGGCCTGGTGTCGGGGAGCTGTTTTTT
.,.,TRBJ2-1,TRBV27,CASSPGALLPHNEQFF,TGTGCCAGCAGTCCCGGGGCCCTCCTGCCTCACAATGAGCAGTTCTTC
.,.,TRBJ1-6,TRBV7-9,CASSSGLGTSYNSPLHF,TGTGCCAGCAGCTCAGGCCTGGGGACCTCCTATAATTCACCCCTCCACTTT
few,.,TRBJ1-3,TRBV4-3,CASSLGRNSGNTIYF,TGCGCCAGCAGCCTAGGACGTAACTCTGGAAACACCATATATTTT
many,.,TRBJ1-1,TRBV15,CATSKPGSRDGAFF,TGTGCCACCAGCAAACCTGGGAGCCGGGATGGAGCTTTCTTT
.,TRBD1,TRBJ1-1,TRBV28,CASSLWGQQNTEAFF,TGTGCCAGCAGTTTATGGGGACAGCAGAACACTGAAGCTTTCTTT
many,.,TRBJ1-1,TRBV12-3/TRBV12-4,CASSSTVSGEAFF,TGTGCCAGCAGTTCGACAGTTTCAGGGGAAGCTTTCTTT
many,TRBD1,TRBJ1-3,TRBV7-2,CASSPGGSGNTIYF,TGTGCCAGCAGCCCAGGGGGCTCTGGAAACACCATATATTTT
many,.,TRBJ2-7,TRBV30,CAWRDIGGAYEQYF,TGTGCCTGGAGAGATATAGGGGGGGCCTACGAGCAGTACTTC
many,TRBD1,TRBJ2-2,TRBV10-3,CATRQGSGGELFF,TGTGCCACCAGACAGGGTTCTGGCGGGGAGCTGTTTTTT
many,TRBD1,TRBJ1-1,TRBV12-3/TRBV12-4,CASSFQTGGTEAFF,TGTGCCAGCAGTTTCCAGACAGGGGGGACTGAAGCTTTCTTT
many,TRBD2,TRBJ2-2,TRBV6-1,CASSEPTSADTGELFF,TGTGCCAGCAGTGAACCAACTAGCGCGGACACCGGGGAGCTGTTTTTT
.,.,TRBJ2-5,TRBV24-1,CATSVPGQGKGETQYF,TGTGCCACCAGTGTTCCGGGCCAAGGGAAGGGGGAGACCCAGTACTTC
many,.,TRBJ1-2,TRBV9,CASSGRRGSDLYGYTF,TGTGCCAGCAGCGGACGACGGGGGTCTGATCTATATGGCTACACCTTC
many,.,TRBJ1-1,TRBV5-1,CASSGLPNTEAFF,TGCGCCAGCAGCGGTTTGCCGAACACTGAAGCTTTCTTT
many,.,TRBJ1-1,TRBV4-1,CASSQDREGTEAFF,TGCGCCAGCAGCCAAGACAGGGAAGGCACTGAAGCTTTCTTT
.,.,TRBJ2-6,TRBV27,CASSLGQPPSSGANVLTF,TGTGCCAGCAGTCTTGGACAGCCTCCAAGCTCTGGGGCCAACGTCCTGACTTTC
many,.,TRBJ2-3,TRBV10-3,CAITNRGTSTDTQYF,TGTGCCATCACTAACCGGGGAACGAGCACAGATACGCAGTATTTT
many,TRBD1,TRBJ1-1,TRBV6-1,CASSGTGGGTEAFF,TGTGCCAGCAGCGGAACAGGGGGCGGCACTGAAGCTTTCTTT
many,.,TRBJ2-1,TRBV7-2,CASSPQDFYYNEQFF,TGTGCCAGCAGCCCCCAGGACTTTTACTACAATGAGCAGTTCTTC